A selection of T cell receptor beta chains follows, all from one sample in a study of blood T cell repertoires in COVID-19. Libraries were prepared by immunoSEQ multiplex PCR; TCRdb keeps only in-frame clonotypes and omits some of them. The data show fewer than 200,000 clones, approximately 87% seen once. Sequenced input: peripheral blood. The source is a woman under 30 who had recovered from COVID-19. Each CDR3 is given with its conserved first and last residue. Each record gives: V gene, clone size, D gene, J gene, CDR3 DNA, CDR3 protein. A D gene is named only where the DNA matches it firmly. Clone size, where shown, is once, few, many, or a class for clones that have expanded.

v_call: TRBV7-3; clone_size: -; d_call: -; j_call: TRBJ2-2; cdr3_nt: TGTGCCAGCAGCGAGCAGGCTACCACGAACACCGGGGAGCTGTTTTTT; cdr3_aa: CASSEQATTNTGELFF
v_call: TRBV6-6; clone_size: -; d_call: TRBD1; j_call: TRBJ1-4; cdr3_nt: TGTGCCAGCAGTTACTCCGCGGGACAGGAAAAACTGTTTTTT; cdr3_aa: CASSYSAGQEKLFF
v_call: TRBV5-1; clone_size: -; d_call: -; j_call: TRBJ2-5; cdr3_nt: TGCGCCAGCAGCTCCCGGTTCGGGGAACAAGAGACCCAGTACTTC; cdr3_aa: CASSSRFGEQETQYF
v_call: TRBV29-1; clone_size: -; d_call: -; j_call: TRBJ1-1; cdr3_nt: TGCAGCGTTGCGGGACTCAGGAACACTGAAGCTTTCTTT; cdr3_aa: CSVAGLRNTEAFF
v_call: TRBV5-4; clone_size: -; d_call: TRBD1; j_call: TRBJ1-1; cdr3_nt: TGTGCCAGCAGCCATGTGAGTACAGGGGGAACTGAAGCTTTCTTT; cdr3_aa: CASSHVSTGGTEAFF
v_call: TRBV11-3; clone_size: -; d_call: TRBD2; j_call: TRBJ2-3; cdr3_nt: TGTGCCAGCAGCTTAGAAGGGACTAGCGGGAGCGGAGATACGCAGTATTTT; cdr3_aa: CASSLEGTSGSGDTQYF
v_call: TRBV25-1; clone_size: once; d_call: -; j_call: TRBJ1-2; cdr3_nt: TGTGCCAGCAGGCTCCGGGATAACTATGGCTACACCTTC; cdr3_aa: CASRLRDNYGYTF
v_call: TRBV19; clone_size: once; d_call: TRBD1; j_call: TRBJ1-1; cdr3_nt: TGTGCCAGTGTAGGACAGGGATACACTGAAGCTTTCTTT; cdr3_aa: CASVGQGYTEAFF
v_call: TRBV6-5; clone_size: -; d_call: -; j_call: TRBJ2-3; cdr3_nt: TGTGCCAGCAGCTCTATTGGGCCAGATACGCAGTATTTT; cdr3_aa: CASSSIGPDTQYF
v_call: TRBV30; clone_size: once; d_call: -; j_call: TRBJ2-2; cdr3_nt: TGTGCCTGGAGTGTAAAGGGGCCGGGCACCGGGGAGCTGTTTTTT; cdr3_aa: CAWSVKGPGTGELFF
v_call: TRBV4-3; clone_size: -; d_call: TRBD2; j_call: TRBJ2-6; cdr3_nt: TGCGCCAGCAGCATAGGACTAGCGGGGGGGCCTGGGGCCAACGTCCTGACTTTC; cdr3_aa: CASSIGLAGGPGANVLTF
v_call: TRBV9; clone_size: -; d_call: TRBD2; j_call: TRBJ2-1; cdr3_nt: TGTGCCAGCAGCGCCGGACTAGCGGGAGGTGGGGATGAGCAGTTCTTC; cdr3_aa: CASSAGLAGGGDEQFF
v_call: TRBV27; clone_size: -; d_call: -; j_call: TRBJ1-2; cdr3_nt: TGTGCCAGCAGTTTAAAGAGGGAATATGGCTACACCTTC; cdr3_aa: CASSLKREYGYTF
v_call: TRBV9; clone_size: once; d_call: -; j_call: TRBJ2-2; cdr3_nt: TGTGCCAGCAGCGTAGGGCACGGGACTCGCAGCGGGGAGCTGTTTTTT; cdr3_aa: CASSVGHGTRSGELFF
v_call: TRBV10-3; clone_size: -; d_call: TRBD1; j_call: TRBJ1-2; cdr3_nt: TGTGCCATCAGTGAGGGTGGACAGGCGGGCTATGGCTACACCTTC; cdr3_aa: CAISEGGQAGYGYTF
v_call: TRBV7-2; clone_size: once; d_call: -; j_call: TRBJ1-1; cdr3_nt: TGTGCCAGCACCTGGGCGGGGAACACTGAAGCTTTCTTT; cdr3_aa: CASTWAGNTEAFF
v_call: TRBV19; clone_size: -; d_call: -; j_call: TRBJ2-2; cdr3_nt: TGTGCCAGCAATAAAATACAAAGCGCCGGGGAGCTGTTTTTT; cdr3_aa: CASNKIQSAGELFF